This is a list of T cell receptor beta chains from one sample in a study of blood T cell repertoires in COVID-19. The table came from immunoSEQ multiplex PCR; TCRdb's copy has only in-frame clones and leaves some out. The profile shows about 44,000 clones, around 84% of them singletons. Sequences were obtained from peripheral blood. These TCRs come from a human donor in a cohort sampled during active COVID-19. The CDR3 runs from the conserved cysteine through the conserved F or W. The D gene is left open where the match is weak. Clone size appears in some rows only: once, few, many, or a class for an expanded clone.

CATSREWQGAGGSEAFF,TGTGCCACCAGCAGAGAGTGGCAGGGGGCAGGGGGGTCGGAAGCTTTCTTT,TRBV15,TRBJ1-1,TRBD1,.
CATSRHSGTSSYNEQFF,TGTGCCACCAGCAGACACTCCGGGACTAGCTCCTACAATGAGCAGTTCTTC,TRBV15,TRBJ2-1,TRBD2,.
CASSRTGDGQPQHF,TGTGCCAGCAGCAGGACAGGGGACGGGCAGCCCCAGCATTTT,TRBV5-5,TRBJ1-5,TRBD1,.
CSVSGTSGGTPRETQYF,TGCAGCGTCTCCGGGACTAGCGGGGGGACACCCCGAGAGACCCAGTACTTC,TRBV29-1,TRBJ2-5,TRBD2,.
CASSPAGTVYSPLHF,TGTGCCAGCAGCCCCGCGGGGACAGTTTATTCACCCCTCCACTTT,TRBV11-2,TRBJ1-6,TRBD1,.
CASSFGAGNQPQHF,TGTGCCAGCAGTTTCGGAGCGGGCAATCAGCCCCAGCATTTT,TRBV27,TRBJ1-5,.,.
CASSLGVQEDQPQHF,TGCGCCAGCAGCTTGGGAGTCCAGGAAGATCAGCCCCAGCATTTT,TRBV5-1,TRBJ1-5,.,.
CASSLISLRMNTEAFF,TGTGCCAGCAGCTTAATTTCATTGAGGATGAACACTGAAGCTTTCTTT,TRBV11-3,TRBJ1-1,.,.
CASTVRGETEAFF,TGTGCCAGCACTGTCAGGGGCGAAACTGAAGCTTTCTTT,TRBV6-5,TRBJ1-1,.,.
CASSQRLAEETQYF,TGTGCCAGCAGCCAAAGACTAGCGGAAGAGACCCAGTACTTC,TRBV7-9,TRBJ2-5,TRBD2,.
CASRPVTGQKNIQYF,TGTGCCAGCAGACCCGTTACGGGACAAAAAAACATTCAGTACTTC,TRBV6-5,TRBJ2-4,.,.
CASSIGQGGNIQYF,TGTGCCAGCAGTATAGGACAGGGTGGGAACATTCAGTACTTC,TRBV28,TRBJ2-4,TRBD1,.
CATSGGPTGFGANVLTF,TGTGCCACCAGTGGGGGCCCTACAGGGTTCGGGGCCAACGTCCTGACTTTC,TRBV24-1,TRBJ2-6,.,.
CASSTGQPNNEQFF,TGTGCCAGCAGCACCGGACAGCCCAACAATGAGCAGTTCTTC,TRBV11-3,TRBJ2-1,.,.
CAWAQYTEAFF,TGTGCCTGGGCACAGTACACTGAAGCTTTCTTT,TRBV30,TRBJ1-1,.,few
CASSPQGDNEQFF,TGCGCCAGCAGCCCCCAGGGCGACAATGAGCAGTTCTTC,TRBV5-1,TRBJ2-1,.,.
CASSQDPGGQRETQYF,TGCGCCAGCAGCCAAGATCCAGGGGGCCAACGAGAGACCCAGTACTTC,TRBV4-1,TRBJ2-5,TRBD1,.
CASSAGQGAAEAFF,TGTGCCAGCAGCGCGGGACAGGGGGCAGCTGAAGCTTTCTTT,TRBV6-5,TRBJ1-1,TRBD1,.
CASSLEPSNTGELFF,TGCGCCAGCAGCTTGGAGCCTTCGAACACCGGGGAGCTGTTTTTT,TRBV5-1,TRBJ2-2,.,.
CASSSIYSDRGYGNTIYF,TGTGCCAGCAGCTCCATATACTCGGACAGAGGCTACGGAAACACCATATATTTT,TRBV7-9,TRBJ1-3,.,.
CASSLGWGGTNYGYTF,TGTGCCAGCAGCTTGGGTTGGGGCGGGACTAACTATGGCTACACCTTC,TRBV7-2,TRBJ1-2,.,.
CASSGTLRTGELFF,TGTGCCAGTTCCGGGACTCTTCGAACCGGGGAGCTGTTTTTT,TRBV6-5,TRBJ2-2,.,.
CASSVRTGGHTEAFF,TGTGCCAGCAGCGTCAGGACAGGGGGCCACACTGAAGCTTTCTTT,TRBV9,TRBJ1-1,TRBD1,.
CATTHGTRGGTQYF,TGTGCCACTACCCACGGGACAAGGGGTGGGACCCAGTACTTC,TRBV6-5,TRBJ2-5,.,.
CASKDRGGGELFF,TGTGCCAGCAAGGACAGGGGTGGCGGGGAGCTGTTTTTT,TRBV6-5,TRBJ2-2,TRBD1,.
CASSYDGDTQYF,TGTGCCAGCAGCTACGACGGGGATACGCAGTATTTT,TRBV5-6,TRBJ2-3,.,.
CASSQGPGTVYGYTF,TGCGCCAGCAGCCAAGGCCCCGGGACAGTTTATGGCTACACCTTC,TRBV4-3,TRBJ1-2,TRBD1,once
CASSQDPQGYNSPLHF,TGTGCCAGCAGCCAAGACCCTCAGGGCTATAATTCACCCCTCCACTTT,TRBV3-1/TRBV3-2,TRBJ1-6,.,few
CASSPYLSMQETQYF,TGTGCCAGCAGCCCCTATCTTAGCATGCAAGAGACCCAGTACTTC,TRBV7-6,TRBJ2-5,.,once
CASSEGRGSNQPQHF,TGTGCCAGCAGTGAAGGTAGGGGGAGCAATCAGCCCCAGCATTTT,TRBV6-1,TRBJ1-5,.,.
CASSSPTGIGNEKLFF,TGTGCCAGCAGTTCCCCAACAGGAATTGGGAATGAAAAACTGTTTTTT,TRBV27,TRBJ1-4,.,.
CASSLVNLGAAGELFF,TGTGCCAGCAGCTTAGTGAATTTGGGGGCTGCCGGGGAGCTGTTTTTT,TRBV7-2,TRBJ2-2,.,.
CASRAGTGLLANYGYTF,TGCGCCAGCAGAGCGGGGACAGGGCTCCTAGCTAACTATGGCTACACCTTC,TRBV5-1,TRBJ1-2,TRBD1,.
CASSPGQILRPEAFF,TGTGCCAGCAGCCCCGGACAGATTCTTCGGCCTGAAGCTTTCTTT,TRBV7-2,TRBJ1-1,.,.
CASSPGGTGGREQFF,TGTGCCAGCAGTCCGGGGGGGACAGGGGGCCGGGAGCAGTTCTTC,TRBV6-6,TRBJ2-1,TRBD1,.
CARRQQNSPLHF,TGTGCCAGAAGACAGCAAAATTCACCCCTCCACTTT,TRBV2,TRBJ1-6,.,once
CASSNRERRTGELFF,TGTGCCAGTAGTAACAGGGAAAGGAGAACCGGGGAGCTGTTTTTT,TRBV19,TRBJ2-2,.,.
CASSQEERKYYTF,TGTGCCAGCAGCCAAGAGGAGAGGAAGTACTACACCTTC,TRBV3-1/TRBV3-2,TRBJ1-2,.,.
CASSQDRELGRSGYQPQHF,TGTGCCAGCAGCCAAGATAGGGAACTGGGGCGCAGTGGGTATCAGCCCCAGCATTTT,TRBV3-1/TRBV3-2,TRBJ1-5,.,.
CASSQAPLAGSNTGELFF,TGCGCCAGCAGCCAAGCCCCACTAGCGGGGTCGAACACCGGGGAGCTGTTTTTT,TRBV4-3,TRBJ2-2,TRBD2,.
CAISATGQGGYTF,TGTGCCATCAGTGCTACAGGCCAAGGGGGCTACACCTTC,TRBV10-3,TRBJ1-2,.,.
CSVNGYRGRRGYTF,TGCAGCGTAAATGGGTACAGGGGGCGCCGTGGCTACACCTTC,TRBV29-1,TRBJ1-2,TRBD1,.
CASSALAGGTDTQYF,TGTGCCAGCAGCGCTCTAGCGGGGGGGACAGATACGCAGTATTTT,TRBV9,TRBJ2-3,TRBD2,once
CASSTPGTGVIGYTF,TGTGCCAGTAGTACCCCCGGGACAGGGGTAATAGGCTACACCTTC,TRBV19,TRBJ1-2,TRBD1,.
CASSSSSTDTQYF,TGCGCCAGCAGTTCCTCTAGCACAGATACGCAGTATTTT,TRBV5-1,TRBJ2-3,.,.
CASSRTGGPPQETQYF,TGTGCCAGCAGCCGTACGGGGGGCCCCCCCCAAGAGACCCAGTACTTC,TRBV7-9,TRBJ2-5,.,.
CASSVQGSTNEKLFF,TGTGCCAGCTCAGTACAGGGATCCACTAATGAAAAACTGTTTTTT,TRBV18,TRBJ1-4,.,.
CASSEFSGRGYTF,TGTGCCAGCAGTGAGTTTTCAGGGCGCGGCTACACCTTC,TRBV6-4,TRBJ1-2,.,once
CASSPLGGDEQYF,TGTGCCAGCAGCCCATTAGGGGGGGACGAGCAGTACTTC,TRBV7-3,TRBJ2-7,.,.
CASSQGGYGGYTF,TGCGCCAGCAGCCAAGGAGGGTATGGTGGCTACACCTTC,TRBV4-3,TRBJ1-2,.,many
CASSLTGGGNTIYF,TGTGCCAGCAGCCTGACAGGCGGGGGAAACACCATATATTTT,TRBV27,TRBJ1-3,.,.
CASSLSAGGAQPQHF,TGTGCCAGCAGTTTATCTGCAGGGGGCGCGCAGCCCCAGCATTTT,TRBV27,TRBJ1-5,TRBD1,few
CASSPTFMNTEAFF,TGTGCCAGCAGTCCGACATTTATGAACACTGAAGCTTTCTTT,TRBV6-5,TRBJ1-1,.,.
CATTESYNSPLHF,TGTGCCACGACAGAATCCTATAATTCACCCCTCCACTTT,TRBV15,TRBJ1-6,.,few
CASSYSGFFGDYGYTF,TGTGCCAGCAGTTACTCTGGGTTCTTCGGAGACTATGGCTACACCTTC,TRBV6-5,TRBJ1-2,.,once
CASSLGGSRGQETQYF,TGCGCCAGCAGCTTAGGTGGTAGCCGGGGCCAAGAGACCCAGTACTTC,TRBV5-1,TRBJ2-5,.,once
CASSFGGPYNEQFF,TGTGCCAGCAGCTTCGGGGGGCCCTACAATGAGCAGTTCTTC,TRBV11-3,TRBJ2-1,.,.
CASSYSGTVEAFF,TGTGCCAGCAGTTACTCGGGGACAGTCGAAGCTTTCTTT,TRBV6-5,TRBJ1-1,TRBD1,.
CASRPWTEPYEQYF,TGTGCCAGCAGGCCCTGGACAGAACCATACGAGCAGTACTTC,TRBV7-9,TRBJ2-7,.,.